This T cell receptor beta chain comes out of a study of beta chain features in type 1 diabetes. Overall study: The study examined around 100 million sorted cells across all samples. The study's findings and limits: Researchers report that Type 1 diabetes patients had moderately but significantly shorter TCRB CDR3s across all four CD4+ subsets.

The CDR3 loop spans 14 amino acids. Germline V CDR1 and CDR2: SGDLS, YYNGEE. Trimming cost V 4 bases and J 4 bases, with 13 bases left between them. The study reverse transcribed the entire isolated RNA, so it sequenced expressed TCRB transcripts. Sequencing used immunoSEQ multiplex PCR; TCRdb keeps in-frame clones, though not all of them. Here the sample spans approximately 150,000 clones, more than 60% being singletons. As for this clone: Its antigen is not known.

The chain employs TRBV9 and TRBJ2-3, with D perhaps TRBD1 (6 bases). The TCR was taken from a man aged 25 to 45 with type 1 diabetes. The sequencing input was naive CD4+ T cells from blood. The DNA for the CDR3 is TGTGCCAGCAGCCCAACCGGGACATCAGATACGCAGTATTTT. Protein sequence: CASSPTGTSDTQYF.